A single sample gave rise to the 17 T cell receptor beta chains below, sequenced in a study of CD4 T cells in relation to SARS-CoV-2 and coronaviruses. No cognate antigen is known for these TCRs. The unexposed donors gave CD4+ T cells in about 2011-2018, prior to COVID-19. CD4+ T cells were isolated from the cells after around 10 days of culture. The protocol was immunoSEQ multiplex PCR, while the TCRdb copy is restricted to in-frame clones and leaves out a portion. The sample contains around 21,000 clones, about 70% of which appear only once. Material: CD4+ T cells from PBMCs, cultured in vitro. The source is a human donor in good health.

A remark on this clone: This is likely a read error, given that the CDR3 carries no conserved phenylalanine or tryptophan at its end. The limits of the CDR3 on the DNA are not certain, so only TCRdb's listed CDR3 is given. The chain combines TRBV11-3 with TRBJ1-3; the table's D gene call, TRBD1, was not cross checked with the DNA. Both ends counted, the CDR3 spans 10 residues. The germline V gene encodes CDR1 SGHNT and CDR2 YENEEA. This CDR3 reads CASSFPGDSI.

J is TRBJ1-2 and V is TRBV6-6; the match to TRBD1 covers 9 bases. The CDR3 spans 13 residues. From germline, CDR1 is MNHNY and CDR2 SVGAGI (reference sequence). V gave up 2 bases and J gave up 6 bases; unmatched junction bases: 1. The CDR3 coding sequence is TGTGCCAGCAGTTACCGACAGGGGGATGGCTACACCTTC. As protein: CASSYRQGDGYTF.

The rearrangement links TRBV2 to TRBJ2-7; 16 positions agree with TRBD2. Trimming cost V 6 bases and J 5 bases; bases outside gene matches: 4. The CDR3 is made up of 15 amino acids. Germline V gene lookup returns CDR1 SNHLY and CDR2 FYNNEI. The CDR3, as DNA: TGTGCCAGCAGAGGGACTAGCGGGAGGGCAAACGAGCAGTACTTC. Amino acids: CASRGTSGRANEQYF. Full variable domain (missing parts from reference TRBV2 and TRBJ2-7): EPEVTQTPSHQVTQMGQEVILRCVPISNHLYFYWYRQILGQKVEFLVSFYNNEISEKSEIFDDQFSVERPDGSNFTLKIRSTKLEDSAMYFCASRGTSGRANEQYFGPGTRLTVT.

The rearrangement links TRBV4-1 to TRBJ1-1, with TRBD1 as a possible D gene (5 bases). The germline V gene has CDR1 MGHRA and CDR2 YSYEKL. The germline V and J ends were trimmed by 0 bases and 4 bases, with 9 bases remaining between them. This CDR3 has 14 amino acids. CDR3 sequence: CASSQDTRVTEAFF. Written as DNA, the CDR3 is TGCGCCAGCAGCCAAGATACCAGGGTCACTGAAGCTTTCTTT.

The sample holds a few counts of this clone. V and J are TRBV5-1 and TRBJ1-1; 8 bases agree with TRBD1. CDR3 size: 16 residues. Germline V gives CDR1 SGHRS, CDR2 YFSETQ. Losses at the gene ends were 0 bases for V and 1 base for J; bases not matched to a gene: 5. CDR3 bases: TGCGCCAGCAGCTTGGACACACAGGGGGGGAACACTGAAGCTTTCTTT. This codes for CASSLDTQGGNTEAFF.

The chain links TRBV19 to TRBJ2-7; 8 bases are a match to TRBD1. Germline V gene sequence: CDR1 LNHDA, CDR2 SQIVND (reference sequence). J gave up 0 bases and V 9 bases, and 7 bases lay outside the gene matches. The CDR3 is 14 amino acids. The CDR3 loop is CASRTGFPSYEQYF. As DNA, the CDR3 is TGTGCCAGCCGGACAGGGTTTCCCTCCTACGAGCAGTACTTC. The complete variable domain, with remaining parts taken from reference TRBV19 and TRBJ2-7, reads DGGITQSPKYLFRKEGQNVTLSCEQNLNHDAMYWYRQDPGQGLRLIYYSQIVNDFQKGDIAEGYSVSREKKESFPLTVTSAQKNPTAFYLCASRTGFPSYEQYFGPGTRLTVT.

The V call is TRBV6-2 or TRBV6-3, the J call TRBJ2-3; D unresolved. This CDR3 has 18 amino acids. The germline V gene encodes CDR1 MNHEY and CDR2 SVGEGT. V was cut by 2 bases and J by 1 base, with 19 bases left in between. This CDR3 reads CASSYPLPLFGGTDTQYF. The CDR3, as DNA: TGTGCCAGCAGTTACCCCCTCCCCCTCTTTGGGGGCACAGATACGCAGTATTTT.

The chain joins TRBV2 to TRBJ2-5; D is possibly TRBD1 or TRBD2 (7 bases each). The CDR3 runs to 14 residues. Germline assignment: CDR1 SNHLY and CDR2 FYNNEI. V was cut by 7 bases and J by 4 bases, with 16 bases left in between. DNA of the CDR3: TGTGCCAGCACAGGGGGGAGGGCCCCAGAGACCCAGTACTTC. This gives the protein CASTGGRAPETQYF. The full variable domain, completed using reference TRBV2 and TRBJ2-5, is EPEVTQTPSHQVTQMGQEVILRCVPISNHLYFYWYRQILGQKVEFLVSFYNNEISEKSEIFDDQFSVERPDGSNFTLKIRSTKLEDSAMYFCASTGGRAPETQYFGPGTRLLVL.

The chain is built from TRBV28 and TRBJ1-5; a weak D match, TRBD1 (5 bases). Germline V lookup: CDR1 MDHEN, CDR2 SYDVKM. V lost 9 bases, J lost 4 bases, and 16 bases lay in between. The CDR3 is made up of 14 amino acids. This CDR3 is CASTGANANQPQHF. The CDR3 DNA is TGTGCCAGTACCGGGGCCAACGCAAATCAGCCCCAGCATTTT.

The CDR3 sequence: CASSERGTYGYTF. CDR3 in DNA: TGTGCCAGCAGTGAAAGGGGGACCTATGGCTACACCTTC. V gene TRBV2 combines with J gene TRBJ1-2, with D maybe TRBD1 (6 bases). CDR1 and CDR2 from the germline V gene are SNHLY and FYNNEI. This CDR3 is 13 amino acids long. V was clipped by 2 bases and J by 4 bases, with 8 bases between them.

The genes are TRBV28 and TRBJ1-1; D is undetermined. V was cut by 5 bases and J by 5 bases, with 15 bases left in between. In germline, CDR1 is MDHEN, CDR2 SYDVKM. The CDR3 runs to 14 residues. The CDR3 sequence: CASSPGPRRTEAFF. DNA of the CDR3: TGTGCCAGCAGTCCCGGACCCAGGCGGACTGAAGCTTTCTTT.

This clone was counted a single time. J is TRBJ2-7 and V is TRBV19, with 8 bases aligning to TRBD1. V shed 5 bases, J shed 3 bases, and the junction held 0 bases outside the gene matches. This CDR3 has 12 residues. Germline V CDR1 and CDR2: LNHDA, SQIVND (reference sequence). The CDR3 DNA follows: TGTGCCAGTAGTGACAGGGGCTACGAGCAGTACTTC. The encoded protein is CASSDRGYEQYF. Full variable domain (missing parts from reference TRBV19 and TRBJ2-7): DGGITQSPKYLFRKEGQNVTLSCEQNLNHDAMYWYRQDPGQGLRLIYYSQIVNDFQKGDIAEGYSVSREKKESFPLTVTSAQKNPTAFYLCASSDRGYEQYFGPGTRLTVT.

The V and J genes are TRBV5-1 and TRBJ2-7; 8 bases line up with TRBD2. The junction had 6 bases not matched to a gene; V was cut back by 0 bases and J by 4 bases. The CDR3 runs to 15 residues. Germline CDR1 SGHRS, CDR2 YFSETQ. CDR3 protein: CASSLVGGGLYEQYF. In DNA, the CDR3 is TGCGCCAGCAGCTTGGTGGGCGGGGGGCTTTACGAGCAGTACTTC.

V usage is TRBV7-9 and J usage is TRBJ1-6; 8 bases fit TRBD1. Germline CDR1 SEHNR, CDR2 FQNEAQ (reference sequence). The CDR3 extends over 16 amino acids. Trimming removed 0 bases from V and 8 bases from J; junction bases left unmatched: 6. CDR3 residues: CASSLAGTGDDSPLHF. In DNA form, the CDR3 reads TGTGCCAGCAGCTTAGCGGGGACAGGCGACGATTCACCCCTCCACTTT.

The CDR3 coding sequence is TGTGCCAGCAGCCCCCGGACAGGGAACACTGAAGCTTTCTTT. Translating gives CASSPRTGNTEAFF. The chain carries TRBV7-6 and TRBJ1-1; 7 bases agree with TRBD1. From germline, CDR1 is SGHVS and CDR2 FNYEAQ. The CDR3 is 14 residues long. V shed 5 bases and J 1 base; nucleotides not matched to a gene: 4. The entire variable domain, with the rest obtained from reference TRBV7-6 and TRBJ1-1, is as follows: GAGVSQSPRYKVTKRGQDVALRCDPISGHVSLYWYRQALGQGPEFLTYFNYEAQQDKSGLPNDRFSAERPEGSISTLTIQRTEQRDSAMYRCASSPRTGNTEAFFGQGTRLTVV.

This rearrangement joins TRBV6-6 to TRBJ1-1; D uncertain. The CDR3 runs to 13 residues. V lost 2 bases and J lost 8, with 12 bases in between. Germline lookup yields CDR1 MNHNY and CDR2 SVGAGI (reference sequence). The CDR3: CASSYSRALEAFF. The CDR3 region has the DNA TGTGCCAGCAGTTACAGCCGGGCGCTAGAAGCTTTCTTT.

The chain is built from TRBV6-5 and TRBJ1-1, with D possibly matching TRBD1 (5 bases). V was cut by 6 bases and J by 4 bases, with 15 bases left in between. Germline V gives CDR1 MNHEY, CDR2 SVGAGI. This CDR3 has 14 amino acids. CDR3 residues: CASSRDGGSTEAFF. The DNA for the CDR3 is TGTGCCAGCAGCCGCGACGGGGGTTCCACTGAAGCTTTCTTT.